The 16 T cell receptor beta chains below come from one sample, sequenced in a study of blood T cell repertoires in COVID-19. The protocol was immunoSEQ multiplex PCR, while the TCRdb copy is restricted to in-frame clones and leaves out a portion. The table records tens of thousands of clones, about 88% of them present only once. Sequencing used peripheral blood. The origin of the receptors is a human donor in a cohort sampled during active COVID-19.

CDR3 coding DNA: TGTGCCAGCAGTCCCTACAGGGATCGAAATGAAAAACTGTTTTTT. Residues: CASSPYRDRNEKLFF. The rearrangement joins TRBV28 to TRBJ1-4; D might be TRBD1 (6 bases). This CDR3 is built from 15 residues. The germline gives CDR1 MDHEN, CDR2 SYDVKM. The V end was cut by 5 bases, the J end by 5 bases, with 15 bases between.

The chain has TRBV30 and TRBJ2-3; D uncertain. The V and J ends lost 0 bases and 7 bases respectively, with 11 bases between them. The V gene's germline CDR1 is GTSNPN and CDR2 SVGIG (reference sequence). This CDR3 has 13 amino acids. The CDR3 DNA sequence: TGTGCCTGGAGTGTGAGCCCCATCAATACGCAGTATTTT. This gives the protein CAWSVSPINTQYF.

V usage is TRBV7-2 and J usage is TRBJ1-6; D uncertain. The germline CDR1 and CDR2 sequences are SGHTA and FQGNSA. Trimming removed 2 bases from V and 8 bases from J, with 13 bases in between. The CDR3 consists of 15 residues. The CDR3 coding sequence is TGTGCCAGCAGCTTATCAGGCGTCGGGGATTCACCCCTCCACTTT. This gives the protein CASSLSGVGDSPLHF.

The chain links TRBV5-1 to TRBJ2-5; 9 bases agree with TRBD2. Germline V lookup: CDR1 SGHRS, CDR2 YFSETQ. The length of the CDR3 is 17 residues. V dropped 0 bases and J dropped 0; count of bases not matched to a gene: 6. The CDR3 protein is CASSLVLRGGYQETQYF. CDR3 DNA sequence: TGCGCCAGCAGCTTGGTCTTGCGGGGGGGATACCAAGAGACCCAGTACTTC.

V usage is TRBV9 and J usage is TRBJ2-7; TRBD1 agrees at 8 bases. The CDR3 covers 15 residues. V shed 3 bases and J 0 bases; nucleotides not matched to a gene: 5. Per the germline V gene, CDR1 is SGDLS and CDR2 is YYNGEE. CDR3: CASSGGQGSSYEQYF. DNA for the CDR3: TGTGCCAGCAGCGGAGGACAGGGAAGCTCCTACGAGCAGTACTTC.

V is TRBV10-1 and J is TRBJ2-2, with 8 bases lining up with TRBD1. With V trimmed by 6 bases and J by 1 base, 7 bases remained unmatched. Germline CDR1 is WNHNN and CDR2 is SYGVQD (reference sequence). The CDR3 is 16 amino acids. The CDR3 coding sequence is TGCGCCAGCAGCACCCCCGGGACAGGGAACACCGGGGAGCTGTTTTTT. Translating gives CASSTPGTGNTGELFF.

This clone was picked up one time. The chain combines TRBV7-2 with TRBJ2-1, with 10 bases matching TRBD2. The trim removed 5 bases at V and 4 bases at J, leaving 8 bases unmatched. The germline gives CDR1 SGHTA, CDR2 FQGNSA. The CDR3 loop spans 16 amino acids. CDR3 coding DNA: TGTGCCAGCAGCCGCGATGGGACTAGCGCATACAATGAGCAGTTCTTC. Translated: CASSRDGTSAYNEQFF.

The CDR3 here is CSASFAYEQYF. In DNA, the CDR3 is TGCAGTGCTAGCTTCGCCTACGAGCAGTACTTC. This chain uses TRBV20-1 with TRBJ2-7; D not certain. The CDR3 length is 11 residues. Between the trimmed V and J ends, which lost 3 bases and 2 bases, there was a span of 5 bases. CDR1 DFQATT and CDR2 SNEGSKA come from the germline V gene (reference sequence).

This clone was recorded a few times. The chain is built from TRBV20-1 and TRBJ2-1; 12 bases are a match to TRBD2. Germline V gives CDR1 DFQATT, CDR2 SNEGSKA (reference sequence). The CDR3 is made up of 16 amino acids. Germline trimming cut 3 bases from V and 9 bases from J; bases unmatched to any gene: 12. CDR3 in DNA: TGCAGTGCTAGTCCCCAACTAGCGGGGGGCGTCGGTGAGCAGTTCTTC. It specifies CSASPQLAGGVGEQFF.

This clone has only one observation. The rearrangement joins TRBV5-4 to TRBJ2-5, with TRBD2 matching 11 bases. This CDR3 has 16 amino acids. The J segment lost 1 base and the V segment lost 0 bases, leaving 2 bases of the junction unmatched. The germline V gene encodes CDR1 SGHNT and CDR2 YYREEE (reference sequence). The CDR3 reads CASSLVAGGTQETQYF. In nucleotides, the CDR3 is TGTGCCAGCAGCTTGGTAGCGGGGGGGACCCAAGAGACCCAGTACTTC.

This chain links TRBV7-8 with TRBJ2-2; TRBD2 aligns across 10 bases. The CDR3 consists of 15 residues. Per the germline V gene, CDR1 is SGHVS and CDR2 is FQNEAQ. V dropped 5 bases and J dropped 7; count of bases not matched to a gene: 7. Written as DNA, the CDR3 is TGTGCCAGCAGCCCGGAGCGGGGGGGCCACGGGGAGCTGTTTTTT. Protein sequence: CASSPERGGHGELFF.

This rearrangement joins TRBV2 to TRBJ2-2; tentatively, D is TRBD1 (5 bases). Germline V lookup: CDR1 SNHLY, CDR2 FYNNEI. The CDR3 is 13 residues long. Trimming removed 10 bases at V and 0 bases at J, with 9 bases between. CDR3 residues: CANQGTNTGELFF. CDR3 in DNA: TGTGCCAACCAGGGTACGAACACCGGGGAGCTGTTTTTT.

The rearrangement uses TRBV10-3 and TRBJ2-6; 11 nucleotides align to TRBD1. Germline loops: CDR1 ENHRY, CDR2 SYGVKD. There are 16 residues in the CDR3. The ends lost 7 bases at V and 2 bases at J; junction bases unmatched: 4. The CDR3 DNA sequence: TGTGCCATCAACCCGGGACAGGGGGCTGGGGCCAACGTCCTGACTTTC. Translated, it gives CAINPGQGAGANVLTF.

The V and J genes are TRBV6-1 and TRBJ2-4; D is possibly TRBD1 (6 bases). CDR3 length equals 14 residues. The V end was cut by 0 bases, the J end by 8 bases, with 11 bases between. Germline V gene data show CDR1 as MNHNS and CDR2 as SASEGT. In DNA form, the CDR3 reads TGTGCCAGCAGTGAAGCAACAGGGTGGGACATTCAGTACTTC. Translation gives CASSEATGWDIQYF.

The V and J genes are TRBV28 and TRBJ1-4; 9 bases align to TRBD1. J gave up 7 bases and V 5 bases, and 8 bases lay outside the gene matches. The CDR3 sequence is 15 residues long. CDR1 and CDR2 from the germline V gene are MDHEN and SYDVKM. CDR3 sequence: CASSPSETGGEKLFF. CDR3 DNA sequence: TGTGCCAGCAGTCCCTCTGAGACAGGGGGTGAAAAACTGTTTTTT.

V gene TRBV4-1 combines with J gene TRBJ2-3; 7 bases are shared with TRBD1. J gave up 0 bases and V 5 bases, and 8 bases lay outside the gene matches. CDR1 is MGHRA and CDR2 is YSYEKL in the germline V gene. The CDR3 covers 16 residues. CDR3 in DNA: TGCGCCAGCAGCTGGGACAGTTTTTCTAGCACAGATACGCAGTATTTT. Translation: CASSWDSFSSTDTQYF.